The 21 T cell receptor beta chains reported below all come from one sample, sequenced in a study of T cells in Graves' hyperthyroidism and ophthalmopathy. It was RNA transcripts that yielded the amplified TCR beta CDR3 regions. The HTBI primer set served for first-round RT-PCR of the TCR CDR3. TCRdb recomputed calls from the multiplex PCR reads with MiXCR, one row per CDR3 protein. The table lists under 300,000 distinct CDR3 sequences, about 14% of them singletons. What was sequenced was blood. All receptors derive from a woman aged 40 to 55 with Graves' hyperthyroidism that later progressed to Graves' ophthalmopathy.

This clonotype was seen more than once but under ten times. The rearrangement joins TRBV3-1 to TRBJ2-5; perhaps TRBD1 as D (5 bases). The CDR3 contains 14 residues. The ends were cut back, 3 bases at V and 0 bases at J, with 8 bases in the middle. The germline gives CDR1 LGHDT, CDR2 YNNKEL (reference sequence). The CDR3 DNA sequence: TGTGCCAGCAGCCATAGGGGCTACCAAGAGACCCAGTACTTC. Translation: CASSHRGYQETQYF.

The chain uses TRBV4-1 and TRBJ1-3; 7 bases are shared with TRBD1. The CDR3 loop spans 19 amino acids. J was trimmed by 4 bases and V by 2 bases; bases with no gene match: 17. The germline V gene has CDR1 MGHRA and CDR2 YSYEKL. In DNA, the CDR3 is TGCGCCAGCAGCCAACGGGCGGGTAGGGGGCTATATATGGGAAACACCATATATTTT. Protein product: CASSQRAGRGLYMGNTIYF.

This clonotype was recorded many times. V is TRBV20-1 and J is TRBJ1-3; 7 nucleotides align to TRBD1. The ends lost 4 bases at V and 4 bases at J; junction bases unmatched: 10. The CDR3 contains 15 residues. The germline V gene has CDR1 DFQATT and CDR2 SNEGSKA (reference sequence). The CDR3 region has the DNA TGCAGTGCTAAAGCTAATACAGGGGTGGGAAACACCATATATTTT. Its translation is CSAKANTGVGNTIYF.

This clonotype was seen at least ten times. This chain connects TRBV19 to TRBJ2-1, with D hard to call. This CDR3 region has 12 residues. V lost 8 bases and J 2 bases, leaving 7 bases between the germline ends. Per the germline V gene, CDR1 is LNHDA and CDR2 is SQIVND (reference sequence). CDR3 sequence (DNA): TGTGCCAGTGGAGAGCCCTACAATGAGCAGTTCTTC. Its translation: CASGEPYNEQFF.

A single count supports this clonotype. The J gene is TRBJ2-5, the V gene TRBV11-2, with 7 positions matching TRBD2. The V segment lost 0 bases and the J segment 0 bases; nucleotides outside the gene matches: 4. Germline V CDR1 and CDR2: SGHAT, FQNNGV. CDR3 size: 16 residues. CDR3 region: CASSLEGSGYQETQYF. The CDR3 DNA reads as TGTGCCAGCAGCTTAGAGGGTAGCGGGTACCAAGAGACCCAGTACTTC.

The genes are TRBV10-3 and TRBJ1-2; 8 nucleotides line up with TRBD1. Germline V gives CDR1 ENHRY, CDR2 SYGVKD. V shed 11 bases, J shed 7 bases, and the junction held 9 bases outside the gene matches. The CDR3 has 12 amino acids. The CDR3 sequence is CAAGQGVGGYTF. CDR3 coding DNA: TGTGCCGCAGGACAGGGAGTCGGTGGCTACACCTTC.

This clonotype was seen many times. The CDR3: CASSMTGEQFF. The CDR3 DNA sequence: TGTGCCAGTAGTATGACAGGGGAGCAGTTCTTC. The V call is TRBV19, the J call TRBJ2-1; 7 bases agree with TRBD1. The V segment lost 3 bases and the J segment 10 bases; nucleotides outside the gene matches: 0. The V gene's germline CDR1 is LNHDA and CDR2 SQIVND (reference sequence). The CDR3 is 11 residues long.

This clonotype was recorded at least ten times. The chain is built from TRBV28 and TRBJ1-4, with 8 bases fitting TRBD1. V gave up 5 bases and J gave up 3 bases; unmatched junction bases: 5. The CDR3 runs 15 residues. Germline V gene lookup returns CDR1 MDHEN and CDR2 SYDVKM. Here the CDR3 DNA reads TGTGCCAGCAGTCTTGGACAGGGAGCTAATGAAAAACTGTTTTTT. This sequence encodes CASSLGQGANEKLFF. Based on the CDR3 plus reference TRBV28 and TRBJ1-4, the full variable domain is DVKVTQSSRYLVKRTGEKVFLECVQDMDHENMFWYRQDPGLGLRLIYFSYDVKMKEKGDIPEGYSVSREKKERFSLILESASTNQTSMYLCASSLGQGANEKLFFGSGTQLSVL.

The rearrangement links TRBV25-1 to TRBJ2-6; 7 nucleotides align to TRBD1. Germline loops: CDR1 MGHDK, CDR2 SYGVNS. CDR3 length: 23 amino acids. The V segment lost 5 bases and the J segment 1 base; nucleotides outside the gene matches: 26. CDR3 protein: CASSIEWPLNGTVLPSGANVLTF. The DNA for the CDR3 is TGTGCCAGCAGTATTGAATGGCCCCTCAACGGGACAGTGCTACCTTCTGGGGCCAACGTCCTGACTTTC.

The chain combines TRBV9 with TRBJ2-3; maybe TRBD1 (6 bases). The V gene's germline CDR1 is SGDLS and CDR2 YYNGEE. Trimming cost V 2 bases and J 2 bases, with 12 bases left between them. The CDR3 totals 15 residues. Here the CDR3 reads CASSVGGLFTDTQYF. As DNA, the CDR3 is TGTGCCAGCAGCGTTGGGGGCTTATTCACAGATACGCAGTATTTT.

This clonotype was seen many times. This chain joins TRBV5-1 and TRBJ1-6; possible D gene TRBD1, 5 bases. The ends were cut back, 2 bases at V and 7 bases at J, with 10 bases in the middle. The CDR3 has 14 amino acids. Germline CDR1 SGHRS, CDR2 YFSETQ. CDR3 sequence reads: CASSFGTLNSPLHF. The CDR3 DNA is TGCGCCAGCAGCTTTGGGACTTTGAATTCACCCCTCCACTTT.

This clonotype was observed at least ten times. V and J are TRBV11-2 and TRBJ1-3; no clear D gene. V lost 1 base, J lost 3 bases, and 10 bases lay in between. CDR1 and CDR2 (germline): SGHAT, FQNNGV. The CDR3 runs 15 residues. CDR3 in DNA: TGTGCCAGCAGCTTAGGTTTAGGGAATGGAAACACCATATATTTT. It yields the protein CASSLGLGNGNTIYF.

This clonotype was counted ten times or more. The chain recombines TRBV24-1 with TRBJ2-1, with D possibly TRBD2 on 5 matching bases. The germline V gene has CDR1 KGHDR and CDR2 SFDVKD. V gave up 7 bases and J gave up 10 bases, with 16 bases separating them. This CDR3 region has 13 residues. CDR3 region: CATRRRPEPEQFF. The DNA for the CDR3 is TGTGCCACCAGGCGGAGGCCGGAACCCGAGCAGTTCTTC.

There are many counts of this clonotype. In DNA, the CDR3 is TGTGCCAGCAGCTTAAGTTTTCATCAGCCCCAGCATTTT. Its protein is CASSLSFHQPQHF. The chain combines TRBV7-2 with TRBJ1-5; D gene unclear. Trimming cost V 2 bases and J 5 bases, with 7 bases left between them. The CDR3 runs to 13 residues. CDR1 and CDR2 (germline): SGHTA, FQGNSA.

This clonotype was recorded many times. The chain has TRBV19 and TRBJ2-2, with TRBD2 matching 12 bases. The ends lost 8 bases at V and 7 bases at J; junction bases unmatched: 5. Germline loops: CDR1 LNHDA, CDR2 SQIVND (reference sequence). The CDR3 is 14 residues long. CDR3 nucleotides: TGTGCCAGTTTAGGACTAGCGGGAATCGGGGAGCTGTTTTTT. Protein sequence: CASLGLAGIGELFF.

This clonotype appeared many times. V and J are TRBV12-3 or TRBV12-4 and TRBJ2-4; 7 bases fit TRBD1. The CDR3 is made up of 16 amino acids. Trimming at V came to 3 bases and at J to 0 bases, leaving 5 bases not matched to a gene. The CDR3 region has the DNA TGTGCCAGCAGTTTTGACAGGGTCTTAGCCAAAAACATTCAGTACTTC. Translated, it gives CASSFDRVLAKNIQYF.

This clonotype was seen more than once but under ten times. The chain uses TRBV18 and TRBJ1-3, with unresolved D. V was shortened by 0 bases and J by 2 bases, with 8 bases between the two germline ends. Germline V gene data show CDR1 as KGHSH and CDR2 as LQKENI. The CDR3 length is 15 residues. In DNA form, the CDR3 reads TGTGCCAGCTCACCACCCGGAGAAACTGGAAACACCATATATTTT. It specifies CASSPPGETGNTIYF.

There are many counts of this clonotype. This chain uses TRBV2 with TRBJ1-5; no definite D call. The CDR3 has 15 residues. V lost 1 base to trimming and J lost 5 bases, with 12 bases between them. Germline lookup yields CDR1 SNHLY and CDR2 FYNNEI. CDR3 in DNA: TGTGCCAGCAGTGAAGGACCCGAGCCCGATCAGCCCCAGCATTTT. Its protein is CASSEGPEPDQPQHF.

The chain recombines TRBV6-5 with TRBJ1-2; D gene uncertain. V lost 0 bases and J 2 bases, leaving 19 bases between the germline ends. There are 18 residues in the CDR3. Per germline, CDR1 MNHEY and CDR2 SVGAGI. CDR3 sequence (DNA): TGTGCCAGCAGTTACTCGCGCCTTGGGCCGTCAAGAAACTATGGCTACACCTTC. Protein: CASSYSRLGPSRNYGYTF.

This clonotype was counted at least ten times. The chain couples TRBV19 to TRBJ1-1; D is ambiguous. Germline assignment: CDR1 LNHDA and CDR2 SQIVND (reference sequence). The CDR3 extends over 13 amino acids. The V end was cut by 4 bases, the J end by 1 base, with 7 bases between. CDR3 sequence: CASSTKSNTEAFF. CDR3 nucleotide sequence: TGTGCCAGTAGTACTAAGTCGAACACTGAAGCTTTCTTT.

The V gene is TRBV6-2 or TRBV6-3, the J gene TRBJ2-1; 8 nucleotides match TRBD2. CDR3 length: 15 amino acids. J gave up 9 bases and V 5 bases, and 12 bases lay outside the gene matches. Germline CDR1 reads MNHEY; CDR2 reads SVGEGT. The CDR3 reads CASSGRGGRMGEQFF. The CDR3 DNA follows: TGTGCCAGCAGTGGGCGTGGCGGGAGGATGGGTGAGCAGTTCTTC.